What follows are 30 T cell receptor beta chains derived from one specimen sequenced in a study of T cell repertoires in cytomegalovirus infection. TCRdb called the reads again in MiXCR, with one record for every CDR3 protein. The sample contains 200,000 or so distinct CDR3 sequences, 15% to 20% of which appear only once. The sequenced material came from PBMCs. The receptors come from a human donor in good health (CMV status not recorded). Some clones in this sample may be carry-over from other donors' samples.

This clonotype was picked up a small number of times. V usage is TRBV7-3 and J usage is TRBJ1-1; unclear D gene. Germline V CDR1 and CDR2: SGHTA, FQGTGA. Trimming removed 3 bases from V and 5 bases from J, with 13 bases in between. This CDR3 has 14 amino acids. In DNA, the CDR3 is TGTGCCAGCAGCTTGGACCGATTGGCGACTGAAGCTTTCTTT. It translates to CASSLDRLATEAFF. The full variable domain, in which reference TRBV7-3 and TRBJ1-1 provide the parts outside the CDR3, is GAGVSQTPSNKVTEKGKYVELRCDPISGHTALYWYRQSLGQGPEFLIYFQGTGAADDSGLPNDRFFAVRPEGSVSTLKIQRTERGDSAVYLCASSLDRLATEAFFGQGTRLTVV.

This clonotype was seen repeatedly, ten times or more. V usage is TRBV7-2 and J usage is TRBJ1-2; no definite D call. Trimming took off 5 bases at V and 7 bases at J, with 20 bases between the two ends. Germline CDR1 and CDR2: SGHTA and FQGNSA. This CDR3 contains 15 residues. In nucleotides, the CDR3 is TGTGCCAGCAGCCCACCGGCCGGGTTTTATGGTGGCTACACCTTC. It codes for CASSPPAGFYGGYTF.

This clonotype was counted only a few times. The chain joins TRBV20-1 to TRBJ2-7; 14 positions agree with TRBD2. This CDR3 spans 14 amino acids. Trimming took 3 bases from V and 7 from J; bases not matched to a gene: 5. Germline V gives CDR1 DFQATT, CDR2 SNEGSKA (reference sequence). In DNA, the CDR3 is TGCAGTGCTAGGGGACTAGCGGGAGATGGTGAGCAGTACTTC. Translated, it gives CSARGLAGDGEQYF.

Concerning this clonotype: Mismatch with germline at one junction end may stem from a read error. V and J are TRBV29-1 and TRBJ2-3, with 13 bases aligning to TRBD2. CDR1 and CDR2 from the germline V gene are SQVTM and ANQGSEA. This CDR3 region has 17 residues. CDR3 sequence: CSVEDLTSGRRTDMQYF. Here the CDR3 DNA reads TGCAGCGTTGAAGATCTGACTAGCGGGAGGAGAACAGATATGCAGTATTTT.

As regards this clonotype: One end of the junction fails to match germline, which may point to a read error. This chain joins TRBV6-2 or TRBV6-3 and TRBJ2-6; no clear D gene. The CDR3 has 14 residues. Germline assignment: CDR1 MNHEY and CDR2 SVGEGT. The CDR3 DNA follows: TGTGCCAGCAGTTACATCTCTGGGACCAACGTCCTGACTTTC. Translated: CASSYISGTNVLTF.

This clonotype appeared a few times. The rearrangement joins TRBV2 to TRBJ2-1; TRBD1 is a possible D gene (8 bases). The germline V gene has CDR1 SNHLY and CDR2 FYNNEI. The CDR3 extends over 13 amino acids. The V gene lost 8 bases and the J gene lost 9 bases, with 17 bases spanning the gap. The CDR3 nucleotides read TGTGCCAGCGGAGGAACAGGGGGGGGTGAGCAGTTCTTC. It codes for CASGGTGGGEQFF. The full variable domain, completed using reference TRBV2 and TRBJ2-1, is EPEVTQTPSHQVTQMGQEVILRCVPISNHLYFYWYRQILGQKVEFLVSFYNNEISEKSEIFDDQFSVERPDGSNFTLKIRSTKLEDSAMYFCASGGTGGGEQFFGPGTRLTVL.

This clonotype was seen ten or more times. The gene calls are TRBV6-1 and TRBJ1-1, with a weak D call TRBD1 (5 bases). V dropped 4 bases and J dropped 0 bases, with 9 bases sitting between them. CDR1 MNHNS and CDR2 SASEGT come from the germline V gene. This CDR3 has 14 residues. As DNA, the CDR3 is TGTGCCAGCAGTGCCAGGGAAATGAACACTGAAGCTTTCTTT. Amino acids: CASSAREMNTEAFF.

Ten or more counts support this clonotype. The chain recombines TRBV7-2 with TRBJ2-5, with TRBD1 matching over 10 bases. Unmatched junction bases numbered 7, after V lost 6 bases and J lost 6 bases. Germline values: CDR1 SGHTA, CDR2 FQGNSA. The CDR3 contains 14 residues. CDR3 sequence reads: CASSSTGGLKTQYF. The CDR3 nucleotides are TGTGCCAGCAGTTCGACAGGGGGCTTAAAGACCCAGTACTTC.

This clonotype appeared many times. The chain carries TRBV19 and TRBJ2-2; D is ambiguous. There are 14 residues in the CDR3. V lost 4 bases, J lost 3 bases, and 9 bases lay in between. The V gene's germline CDR1 is LNHDA and CDR2 SQIVND (reference sequence). CDR3 sequence: CASSSRIDTGELFF. Here the CDR3 DNA reads TGTGCCAGTAGTAGCCGGATCGACACCGGGGAGCTGTTTTTT.

This clonotype showed up just a few times. J is TRBJ2-1 and V is TRBV11-3; TRBD2 matches 7 bases. The CDR3 spans 15 residues. Germline values: CDR1 SGHNT, CDR2 YENEEA. V gave up 5 bases and J gave up 5 bases; unmatched junction bases: 9. CDR3 in amino acids: CASSPHSGRDNEQFF. CDR3 DNA: TGTGCCAGCAGCCCCCATAGCGGGCGGGACAATGAGCAGTTCTTC.

V is TRBV7-9 and J is TRBJ2-1; TRBD2 matches 14 bases. The germline CDR1 and CDR2 sequences are SEHNR and FQNEAQ (reference sequence). The length of the CDR3 is 19 residues. V was pared by 2 bases and J by 8 bases, with 14 bases of the junction left unmatched. The DNA of the CDR3 is TGTGCCAGCAGCTTATATTATGGGACTAGCGGGAGCCAGGGGGATGAGCAGTTCTTC. It is translated as CASSLYYGTSGSQGDEQFF.

At least ten counts were recorded for this clonotype. V and J are TRBV7-8 and TRBJ2-7; possible D gene TRBD2, 6 bases. CDR1 and CDR2 from the germline V gene are SGHVS and FQNEAQ. The CDR3 covers 14 residues. V shed 7 bases and J shed 0 bases, with 13 bases lying between them. CDR3 coding DNA: TGTGCCAGCAACGTTGGCGGGGCCTCCTACGAGCAGTACTTC. The encoded protein is CASNVGGASYEQYF. Full variable domain (rest looked up from reference TRBV7-8 and TRBJ2-7): GAGVSQSPRYKVAKRGQDVALRCDPISGHVSLFWYQQALGQGPEFLTYFQNEAQLDKSGLPSDRFFAERPEGSVSTLKIQRTQQEDSAVYLCASNVGGASYEQYFGPGTRLTVT.

A few counts support this clonotype. The chain is built from TRBV12-3 or TRBV12-4 and TRBJ2-5; the D is unclear. The V and J ends lost 6 bases and 2 bases respectively, with 10 bases between them. This CDR3 region has 13 residues. The CDR3 sequence: CASRLDGQETQYF. CDR3 sequence (DNA): TGTGCCAGCAGACTCGACGGACAAGAGACCCAGTACTTC.

At least ten counts were recorded for this clonotype. This chain connects TRBV7-3 to TRBJ2-1, with 7 bases lining up with TRBD2. Per germline, CDR1 SGHTA and CDR2 FQGTGA. The CDR3 length is 19 residues. V gave up 5 bases and J gave up 1 base; unmatched junction bases: 17. The chain's CDR3 is CASSIVRRETGLSYNEQFF. CDR3 DNA sequence: TGTGCCAGCAGCATTGTACGGCGGGAGACGGGATTGTCCTACAATGAGCAGTTCTTC.

This clonotype was detected a few times. The J gene is TRBJ2-3, the V gene TRBV6-2 or TRBV6-3, with 12 bases fitting TRBD2. CDR1 and CDR2 from the germline V gene are MNHEY and SVGEGT. The CDR3 runs to 12 residues. The V segment lost 8 bases and the J segment 14 bases; nucleotides outside the gene matches: 8. CDR3 in DNA: TGTGCCAGCGGCCGACTAGCGGGAGATCTGTATTTT. Protein product: CASGRLAGDLYF.

For this clonotype: This may stem from a read error, because a much larger clone lies one nucleotide away. The V call is TRBV7-6, the J call TRBJ1-2; no firm D call. Germline V gives CDR1 SGHVS, CDR2 FNYEAQ. The CDR3 covers 11 residues. The DNA for the CDR3 is TGTGACAGCTCCGGACTTAGTGGCTACACCTTC. This codes for CDSSGLSGYTF. The variable domain in full, completed from reference TRBV7-6 and TRBJ1-2, reads GAGVSQSPRYKVTKRGQDVALRCDPISGHVSLYWYRQALGQGPEFLTYFNYEAQQDKSGLPNDRFSAERPEGSISTLTIQRTEQRDSAMYRCDSSGLSGYTFGSGTRLTVV.

Concerning this clonotype itself: A read error may explain this, as a much larger clone is one base away. This chain uses TRBV28 with TRBJ2-7; 9 nucleotides match TRBD2. The CDR3 is 13 amino acids. Germline CDR1 MDHEN, CDR2 SYDVKM. The CDR3 DNA reads TGTGACAGCACTGCGGGACTAGCTTACGAGCAGTACTTC. As protein: CDSTAGLAYEQYF. The variable domain in full, completed from reference TRBV28 and TRBJ2-7, reads DVKVTQSSRYLVKRTGEKVFLECVQDMDHENMFWYRQDPGLGLRLIYFSYDVKMKEKGDIPEGYSVSREKKERFSLILESASTNQTSMYLCDSTAGLAYEQYFGPGTRLTVT.

The table lists this clonotype with many counts. The J gene is TRBJ1-1, the V gene TRBV6-1, with 11 nucleotides matching TRBD1. Germline CDR1 is MNHNS and CDR2 is SASEGT. The length of the CDR3 is 16 residues. V trimming: 6 bases; J trimming: 0 bases; junction bases outside the gene matches: 6. DNA of the CDR3: TGTGCCAGCAGGACCGGGACAGGGGGTTTGAACACTGAAGCTTTCTTT. It yields the protein CASRTGTGGLNTEAFF.

The gene calls are TRBV20-1 and TRBJ1-1; 8 bases line up with TRBD1. Germline V gives CDR1 DFQATT, CDR2 SNEGSKA (reference sequence). The CDR3 totals 16 residues. V dropped 0 bases and J dropped 4; count of bases not matched to a gene: 10. In DNA form, the CDR3 reads TGCAGTGCTAGAGATCTCGGACGACAGGGGTTCACTGAAGCTTTCTTT. This gives the protein CSARDLGRQGFTEAFF.

This clonotype was counted only a few times. The chain combines TRBV3-1 with TRBJ1-1; D is uncertain. This CDR3 is 13 amino acids long. The germline V gene has CDR1 LGHDT and CDR2 YNNKEL (reference sequence). Trimming removed 3 bases at V and 5 bases at J, with 10 bases between. The DNA for the CDR3 is TGTGCCAGCAGCCATGAAGGAGGGACTGAAGCTTTCTTT. Protein: CASSHEGGTEAFF.

This clonotype was counted ten times or more. The rearrangement uses TRBV7-6 and TRBJ1-1; TRBD1 matches 10 bases. V lost 5 bases and J lost 1; bases outside the gene matches: 4. The length of the CDR3 is 15 residues. CDR1 is SGHVS and CDR2 is FNYEAQ in the germline V gene. The CDR3 is CASSRRQGANTEAFF. The CDR3 DNA reads TGTGCCAGCAGCAGGCGACAGGGGGCGAACACTGAAGCTTTCTTT.

This clonotype has a single count. The chain carries TRBV19 and TRBJ2-3, with D unclear. V was pared by 5 bases and J by 8 bases, with 11 bases between. The CDR3 sequence is 12 residues long. The germline V gene has CDR1 LNHDA and CDR2 SQIVND (reference sequence). The CDR3 sequence is CASSDGPVTQYF. As DNA, the CDR3 is TGTGCCAGTAGTGACGGGCCAGTTACGCAGTATTTT. Full variable domain (missing parts from reference TRBV19 and TRBJ2-3): DGGITQSPKYLFRKEGQNVTLSCEQNLNHDAMYWYRQDPGQGLRLIYYSQIVNDFQKGDIAEGYSVSREKKESFPLTVTSAQKNPTAFYLCASSDGPVTQYFGPGTRLTVL.

This clonotype was observed many times. The chain is built from TRBV7-2 and TRBJ2-3; possible D gene TRBD1, 6 bases. The ends were cut back, 5 bases at V and 2 bases at J, with 14 bases in the middle. Germline values: CDR1 SGHTA, CDR2 FQGNSA. The CDR3 contains 15 residues. CDR3 residues: CASSDGTRDTDTQYF. The CDR3 DNA follows: TGTGCCAGCAGCGACGGGACACGAGACACAGATACGCAGTATTTT.

Only a few counts were recorded for this clonotype. This chain joins TRBV15 and TRBJ2-7, with D possibly TRBD1 on 7 matching bases. Per the germline V gene, CDR1 is LNHNV and CDR2 is YYDKDF (reference sequence). The V gene lost 6 bases and the J gene lost 0 bases, with 15 bases spanning the gap. This CDR3 is 15 amino acids long. In DNA, the CDR3 is TGTGCCACCAGAGGGGGGACAGCCCTCTCCTACGAGCAGTACTTC. Protein product: CATRGGTALSYEQYF.

This clonotype was seen ten or more times. The chain has TRBV7-2 and TRBJ2-4, with 7 bases lining up with TRBD1. Per germline, CDR1 SGHTA and CDR2 FQGNSA. This CDR3 contains 17 residues. V lost 4 bases and J lost 4; bases outside the gene matches: 13. CDR3 amino acids: CASSSQVQQGNKNIQYF. In nucleotides, the CDR3 is TGTGCCAGCAGCTCTCAAGTTCAACAGGGGAATAAAAACATTCAGTACTTC.

This clonotype was observed a handful of times. This chain links TRBV12-3 or TRBV12-4 with TRBJ2-2; no reliable D call. V shed 6 bases and J shed 0 bases, with 8 bases lying between them. The CDR3 contains 14 residues. The CDR3 reads CASRQFANTGELFF. Written as DNA, the CDR3 is TGTGCCAGCAGACAATTCGCGAACACCGGGGAGCTGTTTTTT.

At least ten counts were recorded for this clonotype. As DNA, the CDR3 is TGTGCCAGCAGCGTCCCCGGGACTAGTCTCGATGAGCAGTTCTTC. It specifies CASSVPGTSLDEQFF. The V gene is TRBV9, the J gene TRBJ2-1; TRBD2 aligns across 8 bases. In germline, CDR1 is SGDLS, CDR2 YYNGEE. Germline trimming cut 2 bases from V and 8 bases from J; bases unmatched to any gene: 9. The CDR3 is 15 residues long.

This clonotype was recorded a few times. The chain employs TRBV11-2 and TRBJ2-1, with D tentatively TRBD1 (6 bases). V lost 1 base and J lost 5, with 9 bases in between. CDR3 size: 14 residues. Germline V gives CDR1 SGHAT, CDR2 FQNNGV. In DNA, the CDR3 is TGTGCCAGCAGCTTAGCGGGACAAAACAATGAGCAGTTCTTC. Translation: CASSLAGQNNEQFF. Looking up the rest from reference TRBV11-2 and TRBJ2-1 gives the full variable domain: EAGVAQSPRYKIIEKRQSVAFWCNPISGHATLYWYQQILGQGPKLLIQFQNNGVVDDSQLPKDRFSAERLKGVDSTLKIQPAKLEDSAVYLCASSLAGQNNEQFFGPGTRLTVL.

This clonotype was detected ten times or more. The V gene is TRBV7-2, the J gene TRBJ1-5; no reliable D call. V was clipped by 0 bases and J by 9 bases, with 9 bases between them. Germline CDR1 is SGHTA and CDR2 is FQGNSA. The CDR3 runs to 13 residues. CDR3 nucleotides: TGTGCCAGCAGCTTAGCGGGTTCTCGGCCCCAGCATTTT. It translates to CASSLAGSRPQHF.

The chain is built from TRBV5-1 and TRBJ2-1, with 7 bases lining up with TRBD2. J lost 9 bases, V lost 2 bases, and 17 bases had no gene match. The CDR3 is 17 residues long. CDR1 SGHRS and CDR2 YFSETQ come from the germline V gene. The CDR3 sequence is CASSFSPGGRFDGEQFF. The CDR3 DNA reads TGCGCCAGCAGCTTTAGCCCGGGAGGTAGGTTCGATGGTGAGCAGTTCTTC.